A single T cell receptor beta chain is shown here with its context. What it recognizes is unknown. Primers: 60 Vbeta forward and 13 Jbeta reverse. TCRdb's table, derived via immunoSEQ multiplex PCR, lists solely in-frame clones and lacks some. The table lists about 76,000 clones, about 66% of them singletons. This sample was taken from a study of cytomegalovirus exposure and HLA in healthy donors. Overall study findings and caveats: Later genetic work tied a missense DCLRE1C variant to beta-chain V and J trimming. Specific recognition of CMV antigens was confirmed in vitro for a few chains (all CMV-associated).

The germline CDR1 and CDR2 sequences are SEHNR and FQNEAQ (reference sequence). Trimming left V 0 bases short and J 1 base short, with 9 bases between. The CDR3 totals 16 residues. This chain connects TRBV7-9 to TRBJ2-2; D might be TRBD2 (6 bases). Sequenced input: PBMCs. The TCR sequence derives from a man aged 55 to 70 in good health and CMV-seropositive. CDR3 nucleotide sequence: TGTGCCAGCAGCTTAGCGCTCGGGGGGAACACCGGGGAGCTGTTTTTT. Its translation is CASSLALGGNTGELFF.